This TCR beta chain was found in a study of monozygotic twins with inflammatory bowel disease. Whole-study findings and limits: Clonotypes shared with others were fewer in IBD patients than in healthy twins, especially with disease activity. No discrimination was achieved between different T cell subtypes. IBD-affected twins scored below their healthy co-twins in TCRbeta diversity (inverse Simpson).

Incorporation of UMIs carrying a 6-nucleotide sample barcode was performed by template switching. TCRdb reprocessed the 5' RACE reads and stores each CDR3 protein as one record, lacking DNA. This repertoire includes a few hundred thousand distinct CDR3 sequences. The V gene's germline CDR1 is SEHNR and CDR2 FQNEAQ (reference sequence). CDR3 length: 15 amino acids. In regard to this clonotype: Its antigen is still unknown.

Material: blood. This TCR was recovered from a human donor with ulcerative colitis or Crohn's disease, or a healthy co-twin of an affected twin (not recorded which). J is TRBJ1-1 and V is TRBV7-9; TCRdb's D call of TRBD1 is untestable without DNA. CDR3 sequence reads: CASRGEQIKNAEAFF. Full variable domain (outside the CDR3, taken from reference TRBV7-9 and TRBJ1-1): DTGVSQNPRHKITKRGQNVTFRCDPISEHNRLYWYRQTLGQGPEFLTYFQNEAQLEKSRLLSDRFSAERPKGSFSTLEIQRTEQGDSAMYLCASRGEQIKNAEAFFGQGTRLTVV.